This entry is about one T cell receptor (beta chain). Its specificity is unknown. Researchers took lesional scalp punch biopsies and peripheral blood from people who were alopecia areata patients. Starting from PBMCs, sorting isolated CD4+ and CD8+ T cells. The V end was cut by 3 bases, the J end by 9 bases, with 9 bases between. The CDR3 runs 12 residues. Germline CDR1 SGHTA, CDR2 FQGNSA. The data are from a study of CD8+ T cells in alopecia areata. The study's findings and limits: It was lesional scalp, especially alopecia totalis/universalis, that showed higher clonality than normal scalp. Alphabeta T cells residing in normal skin are also sequenced in scalp samples.

After isolation, RNA underwent reverse transcription to generate cDNA as the sequencing template. Generated by immunoSEQ multiplex PCR, the TCRdb table keeps only in-frame clones and is missing some. The sample shows 20,000 to 30,000 clones, 40% to 60% of them seen only once. Sequencing was done on a sample of NKG2D-high CD8+ T cells sorted from blood. The source is a human donor with alopecia areata. V is TRBV7-2 and J is TRBJ2-1; possible D gene TRBD2, 5 bases. DNA for the CDR3: TGTGCCAGCAGCTTTGGAGCGGCTGAGCAGTTCTTC. Protein: CASSFGAAEQFF.